These 5 T cell receptor beta chains came from one sample sequenced in a study of technical replicates of blood from a handful of donors. Sequencing used immunoSEQ multiplex PCR; TCRdb keeps in-frame clones, though not all of them. This table has around 80,000 clones, around 94% appearing once. The source material was T cells isolated from PBMCs. The receptors shown here come from a human donor in good health.

V gene TRBV4-3 combines with J gene TRBJ1-2; 10 nucleotides agree with TRBD1. V dropped 0 bases and J dropped 6; count of bases not matched to a gene: 7. CDR3 size: 16 residues. Per germline, CDR1 LGHNA and CDR2 YSLEER. Written as DNA, the CDR3 is TGCGCCAGCAGCCAAGAGGTCCGGGACAGGGGACATGGCTACACCTTC. Protein: CASSQEVRDRGHGYTF.

The rearrangement joins TRBV2 to TRBJ2-1, with 12 nucleotides matching TRBD2. Trimming removed 6 bases from V and 8 bases from J; junction bases left unmatched: 8. CDR3 size: 15 residues. Germline CDR1 and CDR2: SNHLY and FYNNEI. CDR3 sequence reads: CASRKTSGSYDEQFF. Written as DNA, the CDR3 is TGTGCCAGCAGGAAGACTAGCGGGAGTTACGATGAGCAGTTCTTC.

The rearrangement uses TRBV9 and TRBJ2-7; 7 bases are a match to TRBD1. The V gene end was trimmed by 4 bases and the J gene end by 5 bases; junction bases not matched to a gene: 6. Germline V CDR1 and CDR2: SGDLS, YYNGEE. The CDR3 has 13 residues. The CDR3 DNA follows: TGTGCCAGCAGCCGAAGACAGGGCCACGAGCAGTACTTC. It specifies CASSRRQGHEQYF.

The chain is built from TRBV7-6 and TRBJ1-1; D unresolved. CDR1 SGHVS and CDR2 FNYEAQ come from the germline V gene. V lost 1 base, J lost 2 bases, and 11 bases lay in between. The CDR3 totals 15 residues. CDR3: CASSLVAEGNTEAFF. The CDR3 nucleotides are TGTGCCAGCAGCTTAGTGGCGGAGGGAAACACTGAAGCTTTCTTT.

This chain links TRBV19 with TRBJ2-2; perhaps TRBD2 as D (5 bases). The CDR3 consists of 16 residues. Germline values: CDR1 LNHDA, CDR2 SQIVND (reference sequence). V dropped 1 base and J dropped 3 bases, with 12 bases sitting between them. CDR3 nucleotides: TGTGCCAGTAGTATAGTAGGCCAGGAGGACACCGGGGAGCTGTTTTTT. Encoded protein: CASSIVGQEDTGELFF. The full variable domain, rest sourced from reference TRBV19 and TRBJ2-2, is DGGITQSPKYLFRKEGQNVTLSCEQNLNHDAMYWYRQDPGQGLRLIYYSQIVNDFQKGDIAEGYSVSREKKESFPLTVTSAQKNPTAFYLCASSIVGQEDTGELFFGEGSRLTVL.